This TCR beta chain stems from a study of OX40 agonist ivuxolimab in advanced cancers. In the study overall: Ivuxolimab, which targeted the costimulatory receptor OX40 (CD134), was an agonistic, fully human IgG2 monoclonal antibody. Intravenous ivuxolimab was administered to patients every 2 weeks at six dose levels: 0.01, 0.1, 0.3, 1.5, 3 and 10 mg/kg. Of the roughly 52 dose-escalation patients, hepatocellular carcinoma was present in approximately 20, melanoma in around 15, renal cell carcinoma in 9 and head and neck cancer in 9. In the dose-escalation cohort, around 80% of patients were male, and the mean age was approximately 60 years with a range of roughly 20 to 85. Patients were allowed to have had prior anti-PD-1, anti-PD-L1 or anti-CTLA-4 therapy, and around two fifths of the dose-escalation patients had been treated with checkpoint inhibitors. Partial responses were achieved by three dose-escalation patients, of whom one had hepatocellular carcinoma and two had cutaneous melanoma. The point of sequencing TCRbeta in the periphery was to test whether ivuxolimab changed TCR sequence diversity and drove clonal T-cell expansion. The paper reports the monotherapy dose-escalation portion (N of about 52 patients) of the phase I ivuxolimab trial.

Study-wide findings and limitations: The antigen specificity of the clonally expanded peripheral T cells was not determined. Partial responders in the 0.1-3.0 mg/kg groups had among the lowest normalized peripheral clonal expansion, especially among CD8+ T cells. Low levels of normalized T-cell clonal expansion were also shown by some nonresponding patients. At doses of 0.1 to 3.0 mg/kg, clonal expansion of both CD4+ and CD8+ T cells in blood was seen between baseline and week 6. After ivuxolimab, CD8+ T cells had more expanded clones than CD4+ T cells on average.

The CDR3 covers 14 residues, taking in both the cysteine and the phenylalanine. Only the CDR3 part of the read is kept: 42 bases, read in frame from the first base. CDR1 is given as MDHEN and CDR2 as SYDVKM, both from the germline V gene. Here V drops 6 bases and J drops 6 bases, and the junction holds 6 bases not matched to any gene. Patients with autoimmune disease history or receiving systemic immunosuppression were excluded from the trial. Peripheral blood for TCR sequencing was collected from all dose cohorts at baseline, on cycle 4 day 1, and on cycle 7 day 1. The samples were taken from a phase I, first-in-human, multicenter, open-label dose-escalation trial of ivuxolimab. Adults with locally advanced or metastatic head and neck squamous cell, hepatocellular, melanoma or renal cell carcinoma were enrolled in the trial. Before TCR sequencing, CD4+ T cells and CD8+ T cells from peripheral blood were sorted into separate populations.

This clone was detected once. The clone's antigen remains unknown. Base qualities are not recorded, but no much larger clone differs from it by a single base. For sequencing of the TCRbeta CDR3 region, genomic DNA was extracted from the sorted cells. TCRbeta CDR3 regions were sequenced using the immunoSEQ Assay. TCRdb obtained this table from immuneACCESS and retained in-frame rearrangements with V and J assigned. These tables miss some clones; where compared with another copy, unresolved V genes account for less than half of the shortfall, and the remainder is unexplained. This sample holds some 100,000 clones; around nine tenths were observed only once. Of the sample, 0.31% falls within the top ten clones.

This chain joins TRBV28 to TRBJ2-2; 8 bases in the middle match TRBD1. This TCR came from an adult with an advanced solid tumor such as melanoma, head and neck, liver or kidney cancer. The specimen was CD4+ or CD8+ T cells sorted from blood, collected in a trial of the OX40 agonist ivuxolimab. For the CDR3, the sequence is CASRIGQGPGELFF. The DNA sequence is as follows: TGTGCCAGCAGAATAGGACAGGGCCCCGGGGAGCTGTTTTTT.